The present entry profiles one TCR beta chain with its context. Its specificity is unknown. This entry is derived from a study of T-cell memory formation after mild COVID-19. Study-level points and caveats: Certain responding clones were present in pre-infection memory, suggesting participation of cross-reactive memory.

TCRdb re-derived calls from the 5' RACE reads in MiXCR, one entry per CDR3 protein. This sample has 150,000 to 200,000 distinct CDR3 sequences; around a fifth occur once, and the top ten carry under 30%. Looked up from germline, CDR1 is LGHNA and CDR2 is YSLEER. The CDR3 length is 20 residues. With 3 bases removed from V and 0 bases from J, the gap between germline ends came to 27 bases. The sequence came from an adult woman who had mild COVID-19 (a few samples of this study predate the infection). Cell type and time point are not known. Sequencing input: PBMCs or a T cell subset sorted from them (not recorded which). The chain combines TRBV4-3 with TRBJ2-7; TRBD1 is a possible D gene (9 bases). CDR3 sequence reads: CASSQGISGTGRGSSYEQYF. The CDR3 DNA reads TGCGCCAGCAGCCAGGGGATTAGCGGGACAGGGCGGGGGAGCTCCTACGAGCAGTACTTC.